The rows below give T cell receptor beta chains drawn from one sample of a study of Ad26.COV2.S vaccination and SARS-CoV-2 variants. Assay: immunoSEQ multiplex PCR; the TCRdb copy retains only in-frame clones and omits some. The sample shows some 420,000 clones, 88% of them seen only once. The material was peripheral blood, obtained in a trial of Ad26.COV2.S vaccine versus placebo. The source of these receptors is a person between 18 and 65 years old who received the Ad26.COV2.S COVID-19 vaccine or a placebo. Each CDR3 is given with its conserved first and last residue. The D gene is left open where the match is weak. A row's size may be missing; if present it is once, few, many or a size class.

D | size | J | V | CDR3 | DNA
- | - | TRBJ1-1 | TRBV28 | CASSRDGNTEAFF | TGTGCCAGCAGTCGGGACGGGAACACTGAAGCTTTCTTT
TRBD1 | - | TRBJ2-3 | TRBV9 | CASSATGTGGLDTQYF | TGTGCCAGCAGCGCCACCGGGACAGGGGGCCTAGATACGCAGTATTTT
- | once | TRBJ2-1 | TRBV11-3 | CASSPFRGSYNEQFF | TGTGCCAGCAGCCCATTCCGGGGCTCCTACAATGAGCAGTTCTTC
- | - | TRBJ2-7 | TRBV2 | CASSVGVGQGRDEQYF | TGTGCCAGCAGTGTAGGAGTTGGGCAGGGAAGGGACGAGCAGTACTTC
TRBD1 | once | TRBJ1-4 | TRBV29-1 | CSVGEGAAREKLFF | TGCAGCGTTGGTGAGGGGGCGGCCCGGGAAAAACTGTTTTTT
TRBD1 | - | TRBJ2-3 | TRBV2 | CASSVGTVSTDTQYF | TGTGCCAGCAGTGTTGGGACAGTTAGCACAGATACGCAGTATTTT
TRBD1 | - | TRBJ1-4 | TRBV2 | CASSGDRSNEKLFF | TGTGCCAGCAGTGGGGACAGGTCTAATGAAAAACTGTTTTTT
- | - | TRBJ2-5 | TRBV23-1 | CASSPTFETQYF | TGCGCCAGCAGCCCGACCTTCGAGACCCAGTACTTC
- | - | TRBJ2-7 | TRBV7-3 | CASSLDPTTYEQYF | TGTGCCAGCAGCCTCGACCCAACCACCTACGAGCAGTACTTC
- | - | TRBJ2-7 | TRBV2 | CASSESYAKSYEQYF | TGTGCCAGCAGTGAATCGTACGCGAAGTCCTACGAGCAGTACTTC
TRBD2 | - | TRBJ2-3 | TRBV7-3 | CASSPTGLAGPDTQYF | TGTGCCAGCAGCCCGACGGGACTAGCGGGGCCAGATACGCAGTATTTT
TRBD1 | - | TRBJ1-5 | TRBV19 | CASSMQKGARQPQHF | TGTGCCAGTAGTATGCAAAAGGGGGCACGGCAGCCCCAGCATTTT
- | - | TRBJ1-6 | TRBV6-5 | CASNSRQHNSPLHF | TGTGCCAGCAATTCTAGACAGCATAATTCACCCCTCCACTTT
TRBD2 | - | TRBJ2-5 | TRBV11-3 | CASSTGGAKETQYF | TGTGCCAGCAGCACGGGGGGGGCCAAAGAGACCCAGTACTTC
- | - | TRBJ2-2 | TRBV9 | CASSVYGGNTGELFF | TGTGCCAGCAGCGTATACGGGGGAAACACCGGGGAGCTGTTTTTT
- | few | TRBJ1-6 | TRBV4-3 | CASSQERQSSYNSPLHF | TGCGCCAGCAGCCAAGAGAGACAGAGCTCCTATAATTCACCCCTCCACTTT
- | - | TRBJ2-2 | TRBV9 | CASSVVDTGELFF | TGTGCCAGCAGCGTAGTTGACACCGGGGAGCTGTTTTTT
TRBD2 | - | TRBJ2-3 | TRBV4-3 | CASSQDKSGGPADTQYF | TGCGCCAGCAGCCAAGATAAGAGCGGGGGGCCCGCAGATACGCAGTATTTT
- | once | TRBJ2-5 | TRBV19 | CASSTQRGSQETQYF | TGTGCCAGTAGTACCCAAAGGGGGTCACAAGAGACCCAGTACTTC
- | - | TRBJ2-5 | TRBV27 | CASRLIGQETQYF | TGTGCCAGCAGGTTGATCGGTCAAGAGACCCAGTACTTC
TRBD2 | - | TRBJ2-2 | TRBV9 | CASSALGSGVRGELFF | TGTGCCAGCAGCGCCCTGGGGAGCGGGGTACGAGGGGAGCTGTTTTTT
TRBD2 | - | TRBJ2-5 | TRBV7-6 | CASSSNLGLAVHETQYF | TGTGCCAGCAGCTCTAACCTGGGACTAGCTGTGCACGAGACCCAGTACTTC
- | - | TRBJ2-3 | TRBV18 | CASSIRDPFLTDTQYF | TGTGCCAGCTCAATACGGGACCCCTTTTTGACAGATACGCAGTATTTT
- | - | TRBJ2-3 | TRBV7-2 | CASSLVAHSSTDTQYF | TGTGCCAGCAGCTTAGTCGCGCATTCTAGCACAGATACGCAGTATTTT
TRBD2 | - | TRBJ2-7 | TRBV30 | CAWELAGKSEQYF | TGTGCCTGGGAACTAGCGGGGAAGAGTGAGCAGTACTTC
- | - | TRBJ2-7 | TRBV27 | CASSLGGEQYF | TGTGCCAGCAGTTTAGGCGGTGAGCAGTACTTC
- | - | TRBJ2-7 | TRBV6-2/TRBV6-3 | CASSYSPGAPQYYEQYF | TGTGCCAGCAGTTACTCCCCCGGGGCCCCCCAATACTACGAGCAGTACTTC
TRBD1 | - | TRBJ1-3 | TRBV6-1 | CASSARDSQLSSGNTIYF | TGTGCCAGCAGTGCCCGGGACAGCCAATTAAGCTCTGGAAACACCATATATTTT
- | few | TRBJ2-3 | TRBV2 | CASSRDGDTQYF | TGTGCCAGCAGTCGGGACGGAGATACGCAGTATTTT
- | few | TRBJ1-6 | TRBV9 | CASSVGGGEPSPLHF | TGTGCCAGCAGCGTAGGCGGGGGAGAGCCTTCACCCCTCCACTTT
- | - | TRBJ1-3 | TRBV30 | CAWSGYREIVGNTIYF | TGTGCCTGGAGTGGTTACAGGGAAATAGTGGGGAACACCATATATTTT
TRBD1 | - | TRBJ2-2 | TRBV6-5 | CASSSYRGSTGELFF | TGTGCCAGCAGCTCCTACAGGGGGAGCACCGGGGAGCTGTTTTTT
TRBD1 | - | TRBJ1-4 | TRBV7-2 | CASSRDRGRDEKLFF | TGTGCCAGCAGCCGTGACAGGGGGCGCGATGAAAAACTGTTTTTT
TRBD2 | - | TRBJ2-5 | TRBV5-1 | CASSWATSEEETQYF | TGCGCCAGCAGCTGGGCGACTAGCGAGGAAGAGACCCAGTACTTC
TRBD1 | - | TRBJ2-7 | TRBV4-1 | CASSPRGGQGFFEQYF | TGCGCCAGCAGCCCCCGCGGGGGACAGGGCTTTTTCGAGCAGTACTTC
TRBD2 | - | TRBJ2-2 | TRBV11-3 | CASSFAGGNTGELFF | TGTGCCAGCAGCTTCGCGGGGGGGAACACCGGGGAGCTGTTTTTT
- | - | TRBJ2-3 | TRBV19 | CASSIGGPDTQYF | TGTGCCAGTAGTATAGGCGGCCCGGATACGCAGTATTTT
TRBD1 | - | TRBJ2-6 | TRBV7-9 | CAIDRVLTNVLTF | TGTGCCATCGACAGGGTTTTAACCAACGTCCTGACTTTC
- | - | TRBJ2-2 | TRBV19 | CASNGGDRVETGELFF | TGTGCCAGTAACGGGGGGGACAGGGTAGAAACCGGGGAGCTGTTTTTT
- | - | TRBJ2-3 | TRBV11-2 | CASSLAFTLTEINTQYF | TGTGCCAGCAGCTTAGCCTTCACCTTGACAGAGATCAATACGCAGTATTTT
- | few | TRBJ1-2 | TRBV24-1 | CATRGTVGGYTF | TGTGCCACCCGAGGGACTGTCGGGGGCTACACCTTC
- | - | TRBJ2-2 | TRBV30 | CAWSGGRDRTGELFF | TGTGCCTGGAGTGGAGGTAGGGATCGCACCGGGGAGCTGTTTTTT
- | - | TRBJ2-1 | TRBV6-6 | CASSYVSSYNEQFF | TGTGCCAGCAGTTATGTAAGCTCCTACAATGAGCAGTTCTTC
TRBD2 | - | TRBJ2-3 | TRBV7-9 | CASSQRTSTDTQYF | TGTGCCAGCAGCCAACGGACTAGTACGGATACGCAGTATTTT
- | - | TRBJ1-2 | TRBV4-3 | CASSQEGIRLGGYTF | TGCGCCAGCAGCCAAGAGGGTATACGGCTTGGGGGCTACACCTTC
- | - | TRBJ2-4 | TRBV13 | CASSFLGGPTAKNIQYF | TGTGCCAGCAGCTTTTTAGGGGGGCCGACAGCCAAAAACATTCAGTACTTC
TRBD2 | - | TRBJ2-3 | TRBV9 | CASSDKSSGGGADTQYF | TGTGCCAGCAGCGACAAGAGTAGCGGGGGGGGCGCAGATACGCAGTATTTT
- | - | TRBJ2-1 | TRBV5-4 | CASSLGMGGSYNEQFF | TGTGCCAGCAGCTTGGGAATGGGTGGCTCCTACAATGAGCAGTTCTTC
TRBD1 | once | TRBJ2-3 | TRBV7-9 | CASSQGQGLATDTQYF | TGTGCCAGCAGCCAGGGACAGGGGCTGGCAACAGATACGCAGTATTTT
TRBD1 | - | TRBJ2-7 | TRBV9 | CASSADPGGEQYF | TGTGCCAGCAGCGCCGACCCAGGGGGCGAGCAGTACTTC
- | - | TRBJ2-4 | TRBV2 | CASSAGSAKNIQYF | TGTGCCAGCAGTGCAGGGTCCGCCAAAAACATTCAGTACTTC
- | - | TRBJ2-3 | TRBV5-1 | CASSLVPSTDTQYF | TGCGCCAGCAGCTTGGTACCTAGCACAGATACGCAGTATTTT
- | - | TRBJ1-2 | TRBV6-2/TRBV6-3 | CASSYRFQQSRGYTF | TGTGCCAGCAGTTACCGGTTTCAACAGAGTCGGGGCTACACCTTC